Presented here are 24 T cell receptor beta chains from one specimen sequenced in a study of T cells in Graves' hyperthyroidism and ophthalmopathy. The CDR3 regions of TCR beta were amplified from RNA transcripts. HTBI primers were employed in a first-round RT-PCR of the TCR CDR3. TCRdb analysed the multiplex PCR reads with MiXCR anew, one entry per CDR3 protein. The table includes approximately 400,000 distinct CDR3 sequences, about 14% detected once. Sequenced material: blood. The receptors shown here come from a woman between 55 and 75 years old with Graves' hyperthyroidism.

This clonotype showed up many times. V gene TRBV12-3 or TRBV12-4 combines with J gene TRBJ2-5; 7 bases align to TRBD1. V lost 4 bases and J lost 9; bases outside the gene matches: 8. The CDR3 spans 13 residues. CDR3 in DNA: TGTGCCAGCAGTTCAACAGGGGAGACGGCCCAGTACTTC. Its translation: CASSSTGETAQYF.

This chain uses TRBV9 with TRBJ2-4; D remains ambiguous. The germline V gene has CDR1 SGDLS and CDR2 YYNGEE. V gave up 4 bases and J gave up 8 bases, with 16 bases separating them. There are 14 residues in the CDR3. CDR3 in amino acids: CASSPFSDRHIQYF. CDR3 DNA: TGTGCCAGCAGCCCTTTTTCGGATAGGCACATTCAGTACTTC.

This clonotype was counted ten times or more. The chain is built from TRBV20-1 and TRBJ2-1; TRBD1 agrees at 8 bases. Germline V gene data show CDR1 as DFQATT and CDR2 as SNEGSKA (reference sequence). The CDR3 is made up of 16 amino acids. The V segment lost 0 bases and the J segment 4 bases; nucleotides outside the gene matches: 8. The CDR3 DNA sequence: TGCAGTGCTAGAGACCCACAGGGGGTCTTTTACAATGAGCAGTTCTTC. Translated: CSARDPQGVFYNEQFF.

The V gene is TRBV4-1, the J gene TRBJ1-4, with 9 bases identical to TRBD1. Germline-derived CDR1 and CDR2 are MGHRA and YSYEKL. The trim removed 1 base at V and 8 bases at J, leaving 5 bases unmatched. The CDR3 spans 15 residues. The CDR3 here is CASSQAGTGSEKLFF. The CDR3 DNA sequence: TGCGCCAGCAGCCAAGCCGGGACAGGGAGCGAAAAACTGTTTTTT.

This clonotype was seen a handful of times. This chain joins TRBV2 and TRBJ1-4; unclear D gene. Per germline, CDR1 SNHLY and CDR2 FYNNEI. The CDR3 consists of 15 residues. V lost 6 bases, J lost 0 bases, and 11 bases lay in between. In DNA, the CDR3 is TGTGCCAGCAGCACGGACGGTGCAACTAATGAAAAACTGTTTTTT. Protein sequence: CASSTDGATNEKLFF.

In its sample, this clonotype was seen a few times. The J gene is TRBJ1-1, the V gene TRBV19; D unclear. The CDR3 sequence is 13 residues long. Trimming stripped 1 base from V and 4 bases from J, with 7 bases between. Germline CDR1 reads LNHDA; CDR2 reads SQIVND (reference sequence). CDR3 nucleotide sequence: TGTGCCAGTAGTATAGGCCTTGTCACTGAAGCTTTCTTT. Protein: CASSIGLVTEAFF.

CDR3 region: CASSESLAHEQYF. CDR3 DNA sequence: TGTGCCAGCAGTGAAAGCCTAGCCCATGAGCAGTACTTC. J is TRBJ2-7 and V is TRBV11-2; the D gene is possibly TRBD2 (5 bases). In germline, CDR1 is SGHAT, CDR2 FQNNGV. Trimming stripped 6 bases from V and 7 bases from J, with 16 bases between. There are 13 residues in the CDR3.

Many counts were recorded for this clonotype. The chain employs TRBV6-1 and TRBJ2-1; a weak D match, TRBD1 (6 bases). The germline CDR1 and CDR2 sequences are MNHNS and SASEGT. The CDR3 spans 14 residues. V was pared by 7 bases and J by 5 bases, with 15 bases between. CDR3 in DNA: TGTGCCAGCACCGACGCAGGGGCAAACAATGAGCAGTTCTTC. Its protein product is CASTDAGANNEQFF.

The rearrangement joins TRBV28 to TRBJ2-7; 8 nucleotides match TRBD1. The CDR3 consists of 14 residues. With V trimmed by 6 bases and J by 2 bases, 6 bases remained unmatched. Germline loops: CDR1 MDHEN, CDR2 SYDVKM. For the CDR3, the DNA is TGTGCCAGCAGCTGGGACAGGACCACCTACGAGCAGTACTTC. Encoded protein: CASSWDRTTYEQYF. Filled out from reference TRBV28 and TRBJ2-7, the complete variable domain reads DVKVTQSSRYLVKRTGEKVFLECVQDMDHENMFWYRQDPGLGLRLIYFSYDVKMKEKGDIPEGYSVSREKKERFSLILESASTNQTSMYLCASSWDRTTYEQYFGPGTRLTVT.

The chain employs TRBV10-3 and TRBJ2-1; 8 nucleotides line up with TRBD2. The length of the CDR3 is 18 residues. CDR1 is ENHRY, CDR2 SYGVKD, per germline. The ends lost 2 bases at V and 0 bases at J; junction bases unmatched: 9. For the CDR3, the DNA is TGTGCCATCAGTGAGGCGAGCGGGAGAGGGAGCTCCTACAATGAGCAGTTCTTC. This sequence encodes CAISEASGRGSSYNEQFF.

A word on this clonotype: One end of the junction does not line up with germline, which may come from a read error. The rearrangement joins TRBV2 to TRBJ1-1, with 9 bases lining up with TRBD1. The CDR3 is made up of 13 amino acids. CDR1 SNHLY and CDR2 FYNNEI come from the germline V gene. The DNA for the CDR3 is TGTGCCAGCAGTGAAGCGCCGGGGACAGGGCCTTCCTTT. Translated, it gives CASSEAPGTGPSF.

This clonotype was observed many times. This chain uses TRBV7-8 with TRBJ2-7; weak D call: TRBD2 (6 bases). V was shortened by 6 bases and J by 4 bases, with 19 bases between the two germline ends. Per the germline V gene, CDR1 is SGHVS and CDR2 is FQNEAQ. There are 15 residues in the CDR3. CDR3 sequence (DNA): TGTGCCAGCAGTCGCCCCGGGACGGAGGGGTACGAGCAGTACTTC. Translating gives CASSRPGTEGYEQYF.

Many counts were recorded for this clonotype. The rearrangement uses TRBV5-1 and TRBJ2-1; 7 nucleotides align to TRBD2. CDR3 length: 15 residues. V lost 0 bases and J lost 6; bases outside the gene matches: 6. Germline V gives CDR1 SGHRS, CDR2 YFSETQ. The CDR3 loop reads CASSLAPSGLNEQFF. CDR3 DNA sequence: TGCGCCAGCAGCTTGGCTCCTAGCGGACTCAATGAGCAGTTCTTC. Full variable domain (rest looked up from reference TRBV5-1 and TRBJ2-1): KAGVTQTPRYLIKTRGQQVTLSCSPISGHRSVSWYQQTPGQGLQFLFEYFSETQRNKGNFPGRFSGRQFSNSRSEMNVSTLELGDSALYLCASSLAPSGLNEQFFGPGTRLTVL.

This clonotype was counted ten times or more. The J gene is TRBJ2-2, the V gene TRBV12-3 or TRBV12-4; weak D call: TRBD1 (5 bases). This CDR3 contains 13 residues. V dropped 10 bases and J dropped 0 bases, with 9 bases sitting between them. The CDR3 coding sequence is TGTGCCATCTCAGGGCCGAACACCGGGGAGCTGTTTTTT. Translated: CAISGPNTGELFF.

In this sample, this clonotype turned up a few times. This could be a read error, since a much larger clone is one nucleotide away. CDR3 sequence (DNA): TGTGCCAGCAGTGAAGTTCGGGTTATCCGCAAGCAGCCCCAGCATTTT. It is translated as CASSEVRVIRKQPQHF. The V and J genes are TRBV2 and TRBJ1-5; D is ambiguous. The CDR3 spans 16 residues. CDR1 and CDR2 from the germline V gene are SNHLY and FYNNEI.

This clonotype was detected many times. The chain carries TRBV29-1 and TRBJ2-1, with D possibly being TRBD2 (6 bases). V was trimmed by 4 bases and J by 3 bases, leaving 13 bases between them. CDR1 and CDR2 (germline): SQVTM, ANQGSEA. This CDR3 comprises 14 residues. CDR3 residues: CSVAPLASYNEQFF. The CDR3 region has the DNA TGCAGCGTTGCACCCCTAGCGAGCTACAATGAGCAGTTCTTC.

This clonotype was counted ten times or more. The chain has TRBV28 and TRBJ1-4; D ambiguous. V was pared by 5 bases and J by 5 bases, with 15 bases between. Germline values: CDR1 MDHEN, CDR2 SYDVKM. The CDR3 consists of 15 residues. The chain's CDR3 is CASSLLTVPNEKLFF. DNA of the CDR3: TGTGCCAGCAGTCTCCTTACAGTCCCCAATGAAAAACTGTTTTTT.

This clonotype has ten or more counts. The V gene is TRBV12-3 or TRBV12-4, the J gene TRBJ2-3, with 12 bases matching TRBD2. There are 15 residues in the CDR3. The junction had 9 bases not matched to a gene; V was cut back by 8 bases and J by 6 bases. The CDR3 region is CASGGLAGFSDTQYF. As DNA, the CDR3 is TGTGCCAGCGGGGGACTAGCGGGTTTTTCGGATACGCAGTATTTT.

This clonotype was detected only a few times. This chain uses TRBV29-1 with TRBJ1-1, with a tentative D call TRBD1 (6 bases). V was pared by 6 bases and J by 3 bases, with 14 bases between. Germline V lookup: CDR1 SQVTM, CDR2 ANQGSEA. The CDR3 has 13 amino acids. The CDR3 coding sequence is TGCAGCGTATCTCAGGGGAGCGACACTGAAGCTTTCTTT. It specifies CSVSQGSDTEAFF.

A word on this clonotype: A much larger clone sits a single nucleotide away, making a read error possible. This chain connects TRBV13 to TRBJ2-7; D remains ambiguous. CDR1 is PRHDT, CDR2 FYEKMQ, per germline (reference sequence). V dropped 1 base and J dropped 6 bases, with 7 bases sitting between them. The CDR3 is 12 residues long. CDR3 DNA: TGTGCCAGCAGCTTAGAGTGTGGCGAGCAGTACTTC. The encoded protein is CASSLECGEQYF.

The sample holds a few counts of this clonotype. The CDR3 region is CSVSALSGNTIYF. The CDR3 DNA reads as TGCAGCGTTTCAGCCCTCTCTGGAAACACCATATATTTT. The chain uses TRBV29-1 and TRBJ1-3; the D is unclear. The CDR3 sequence is 13 residues long. V was pared by 5 bases and J by 0 bases, with 8 bases between. Germline V gives CDR1 SQVTM, CDR2 ANQGSEA.

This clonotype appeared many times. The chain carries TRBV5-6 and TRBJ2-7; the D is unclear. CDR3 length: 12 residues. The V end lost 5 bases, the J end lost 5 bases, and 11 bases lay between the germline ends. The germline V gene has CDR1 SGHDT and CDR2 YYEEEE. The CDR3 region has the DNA TGTGCCAGCAGTCCGGTAGGTAACGAGCAGTACTTC. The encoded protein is CASSPVGNEQYF.

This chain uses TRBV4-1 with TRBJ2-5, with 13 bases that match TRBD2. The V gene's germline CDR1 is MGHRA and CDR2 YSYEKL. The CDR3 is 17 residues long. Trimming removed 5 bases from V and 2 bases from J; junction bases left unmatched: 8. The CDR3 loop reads CASSVRTSGGLQETQYF. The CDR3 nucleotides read TGCGCCAGCAGCGTCCGGACTAGCGGGGGATTACAAGAGACCCAGTACTTC.

The CDR3 region is CASRSWSEQFF. The CDR3 DNA reads as TGTGCCAGCAGATCATGGAGTGAGCAGTTCTTC. The gene calls are TRBV12-3 or TRBV12-4 and TRBJ2-1; D gene ambiguous. Trimming took off 6 bases at V and 9 bases at J, with 9 bases between the two ends. The CDR3 length is 11 residues.